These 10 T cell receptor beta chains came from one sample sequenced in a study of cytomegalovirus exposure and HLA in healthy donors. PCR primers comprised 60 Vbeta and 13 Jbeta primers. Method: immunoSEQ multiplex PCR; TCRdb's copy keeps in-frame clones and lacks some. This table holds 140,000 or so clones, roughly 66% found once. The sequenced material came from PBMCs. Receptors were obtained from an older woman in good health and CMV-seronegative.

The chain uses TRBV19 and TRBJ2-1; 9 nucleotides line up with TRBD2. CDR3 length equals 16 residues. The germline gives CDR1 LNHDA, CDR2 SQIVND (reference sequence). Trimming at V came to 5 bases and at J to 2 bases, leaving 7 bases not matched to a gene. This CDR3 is CASSSGTSPPYNEQFF. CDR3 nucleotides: TGTGCCAGTAGTTCTGGGACTAGCCCTCCCTACAATGAGCAGTTCTTC.

The CDR3 region has the DNA TGTGCCAGCAGCCCTGGTGCAGGTTACTCCTATGGCTACACCTTC. This encodes CASSPGAGYSYGYTF. This chain joins TRBV7-8 and TRBJ1-2; D is unclear. With 5 bases removed from V and 4 bases from J, the gap between germline ends came to 17 bases. Germline V CDR1 and CDR2: SGHVS, FQNEAQ. The CDR3 is made up of 15 amino acids.

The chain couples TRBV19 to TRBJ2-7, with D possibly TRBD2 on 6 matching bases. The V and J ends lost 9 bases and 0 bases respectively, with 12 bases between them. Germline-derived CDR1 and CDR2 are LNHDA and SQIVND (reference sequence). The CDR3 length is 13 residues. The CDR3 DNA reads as TGTGCCAGCGCGGGGCGGAGCTCCTACGAGCAGTACTTC. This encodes CASAGRSSYEQYF. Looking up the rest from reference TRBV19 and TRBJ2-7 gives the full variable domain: DGGITQSPKYLFRKEGQNVTLSCEQNLNHDAMYWYRQDPGQGLRLIYYSQIVNDFQKGDIAEGYSVSREKKESFPLTVTSAQKNPTAFYLCASAGRSSYEQYFGPGTRLTVT.

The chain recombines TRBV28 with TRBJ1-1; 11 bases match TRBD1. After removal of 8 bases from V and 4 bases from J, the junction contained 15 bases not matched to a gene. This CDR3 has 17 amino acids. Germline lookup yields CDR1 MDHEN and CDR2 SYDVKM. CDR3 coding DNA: TGTGCCAGCCTTCCTGCACCAGGACAGGGGGCTCTCACTGAAGCTTTCTTT. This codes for CASLPAPGQGALTEAFF.

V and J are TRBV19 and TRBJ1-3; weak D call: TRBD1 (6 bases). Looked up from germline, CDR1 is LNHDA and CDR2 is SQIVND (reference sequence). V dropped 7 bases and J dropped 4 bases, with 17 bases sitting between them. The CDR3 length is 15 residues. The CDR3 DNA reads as TGTGCCAGTATCAACAGGGCTGTGAAAGGAAACACCATATATTTT. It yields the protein CASINRAVKGNTIYF.

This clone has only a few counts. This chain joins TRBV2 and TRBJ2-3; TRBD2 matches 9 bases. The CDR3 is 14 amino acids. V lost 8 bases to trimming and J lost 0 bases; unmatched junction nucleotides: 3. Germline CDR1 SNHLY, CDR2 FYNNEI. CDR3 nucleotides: TGTGCCAGCGCGGGGGGGCCTAGCACAGATACGCAGTATTTT. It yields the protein CASAGGPSTDTQYF.

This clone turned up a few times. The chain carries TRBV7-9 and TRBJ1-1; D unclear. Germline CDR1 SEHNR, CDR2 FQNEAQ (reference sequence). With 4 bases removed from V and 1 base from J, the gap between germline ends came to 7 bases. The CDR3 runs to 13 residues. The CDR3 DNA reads TGTGCCAGCAGCTGGTCAGGGAACACTGAAGCTTTCTTT. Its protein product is CASSWSGNTEAFF.

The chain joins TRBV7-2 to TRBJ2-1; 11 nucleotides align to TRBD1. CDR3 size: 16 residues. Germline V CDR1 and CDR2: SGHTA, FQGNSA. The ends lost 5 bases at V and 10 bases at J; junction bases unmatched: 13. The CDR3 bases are TGTGCCAGCAGCCCCCTCCGGGGACAGGGGGTTCGAGAGCAGTTCTTC. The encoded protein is CASSPLRGQGVREQFF.

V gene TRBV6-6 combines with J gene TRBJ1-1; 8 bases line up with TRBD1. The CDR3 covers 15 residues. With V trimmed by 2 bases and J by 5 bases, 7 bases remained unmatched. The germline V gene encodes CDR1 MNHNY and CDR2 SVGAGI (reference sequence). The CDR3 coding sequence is TGTGCCAGCAGTTACCCCCGACAGGGGAAGACTGAAGCTTTCTTT. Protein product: CASSYPRQGKTEAFF.

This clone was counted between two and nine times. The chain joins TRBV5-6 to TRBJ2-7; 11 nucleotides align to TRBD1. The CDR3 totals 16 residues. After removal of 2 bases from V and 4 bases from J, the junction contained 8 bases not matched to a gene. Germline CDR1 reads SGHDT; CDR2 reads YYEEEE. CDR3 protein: CASSFTFRDRGYEQYF. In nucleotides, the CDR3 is TGTGCCAGCAGCTTTACGTTTCGGGACAGGGGGTACGAGCAGTACTTC.